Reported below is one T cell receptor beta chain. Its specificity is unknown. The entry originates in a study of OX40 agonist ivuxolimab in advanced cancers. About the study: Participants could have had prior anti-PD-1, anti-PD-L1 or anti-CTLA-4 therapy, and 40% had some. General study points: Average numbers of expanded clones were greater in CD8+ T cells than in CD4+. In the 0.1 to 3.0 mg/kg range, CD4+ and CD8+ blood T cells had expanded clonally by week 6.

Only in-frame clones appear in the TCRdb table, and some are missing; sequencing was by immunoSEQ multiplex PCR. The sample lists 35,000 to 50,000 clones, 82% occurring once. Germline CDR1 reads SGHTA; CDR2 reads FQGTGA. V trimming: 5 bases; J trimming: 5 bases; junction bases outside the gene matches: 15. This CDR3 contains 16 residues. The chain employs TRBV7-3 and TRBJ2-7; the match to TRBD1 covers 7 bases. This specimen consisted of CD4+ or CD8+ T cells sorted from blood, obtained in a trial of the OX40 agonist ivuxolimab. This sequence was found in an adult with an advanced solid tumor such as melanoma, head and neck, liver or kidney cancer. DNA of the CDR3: TGTGCCAGCAGCCCTACCCCTGACACAGGGGTTAACGAGCAGTACTTC. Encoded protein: CASSPTPDTGVNEQYF.